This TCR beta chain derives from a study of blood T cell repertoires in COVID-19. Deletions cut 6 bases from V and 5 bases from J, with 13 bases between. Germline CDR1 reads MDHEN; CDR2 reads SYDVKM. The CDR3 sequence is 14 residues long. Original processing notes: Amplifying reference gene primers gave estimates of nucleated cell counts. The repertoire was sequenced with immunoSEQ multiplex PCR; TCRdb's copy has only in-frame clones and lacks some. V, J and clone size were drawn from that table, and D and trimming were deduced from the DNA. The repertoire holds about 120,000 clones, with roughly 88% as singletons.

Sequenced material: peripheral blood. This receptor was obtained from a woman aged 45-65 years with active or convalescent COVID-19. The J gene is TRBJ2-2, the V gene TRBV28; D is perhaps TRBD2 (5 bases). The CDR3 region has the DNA TGTGCCAGCAGGATTGTGGGGAGTACCGGGGAGCTGTTTTTT. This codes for CASRIVGSTGELFF.